This TCR beta chain was recovered during a study of blood T cell repertoires in COVID-19. Sequencing was performed with immunoSEQ multiplex PCR; in TCRdb, only in-frame clones are kept and a portion is missing. The sample lists 80,000 to 100,000 clones; under 90% were seen once. The CDR3 spans 19 residues. V lost 2 bases to trimming and J lost 5 bases; unmatched junction nucleotides: 15. In germline, CDR1 is KGHSH, CDR2 LQKENI. V and J are TRBV18 and TRBJ2-1; 10 bases line up with TRBD2. The TCR comes from a human donor in a cohort sampled during active COVID-19. Sequencing was done on a sample of peripheral blood. CDR3 in amino acids: CASSPRLGMSLAGDNEQFF. The CDR3 coding sequence is TGTGCCAGCTCACCAAGGTTAGGTATGAGTCTAGCGGGGGACAATGAGCAGTTCTTC.